The 8 T cell receptor beta chains below all came from one sample that was sequenced in a study of blood T cells in healthy people across ages. The use of a sample-barcoded 5' primer and a J-beta primer mix characterized a second PCR of 7 to 11 cycles. MiXCR, run by TCRdb on the 5' RACE reads, gives a single entry per CDR3 protein. The sample contains about 1.7 million distinct CDR3 sequences, roughly 27% of which appear only once. Sequenced input: blood. These receptors came from a woman aged 30 to 39 in good health.

The chain links TRBV7-2 to TRBJ2-6, with TRBD1 matching over 10 bases. J gave up 0 bases and V 5 bases, and 4 bases lay outside the gene matches. The CDR3 is 17 residues long. Germline V gene data show CDR1 as SGHTA and CDR2 as FQGNSA. The CDR3 here is CASSTTGGRSGANVLTF. Written as DNA, the CDR3 is TGTGCCAGCAGCACGACAGGGGGCCGCTCTGGGGCCAACGTCCTGACTTTC.

At least ten counts were recorded for this clonotype. This sequence joins TRBV28 and TRBJ2-5; no clear D gene. Germline V gene data show CDR1 as MDHEN and CDR2 as SYDVKM. The length of the CDR3 is 11 residues. The V end lost 6 bases, the J end lost 5 bases, and 7 bases lay between the germline ends. CDR3 DNA: TGTGCCAGCAGAATAAGGGAGACCCAGTACTTC. Amino acids: CASRIRETQYF. The full variable domain, in which reference TRBV28 and TRBJ2-5 provide the parts outside the CDR3, is DVKVTQSSRYLVKRTGEKVFLECVQDMDHENMFWYRQDPGLGLRLIYFSYDVKMKEKGDIPEGYSVSREKKERFSLILESASTNQTSMYLCASRIRETQYFGPGTRLLVL.

On this clonotype itself: One end of the junction fails to match germline, which may point to a read error. The chain has TRBV29-1 and TRBJ2-5; TRBD2 agrees at 10 bases. Germline V gene sequence: CDR1 SQVTM, CDR2 ANQGSEA. CDR3 size: 14 residues. The CDR3 DNA reads as TGCAGCGTTCAGCTAGCGGGAGTTTCAGAGACCCGGTACTTT. It specifies CSVQLAGVSETRYF. The full variable domain, its missing parts supplied by reference TRBV29-1 and TRBJ2-5, is SAVISQKPSRDICQRGTSLTIQCQVDSQVTMMFWYRQQPGQSLTLIATANQGSEATYESGFVIDKFPISRPNLTFSTLTVSNMSPEDSSIYLCSVQLAGVSETRYFGPGTRLLVL.

V is TRBV7-2 and J is TRBJ1-5; possible D gene TRBD1, 6 bases. Trimming pared 5 bases from V and 4 bases from J, leaving 18 bases between. Germline lookup yields CDR1 SGHTA and CDR2 FQGNSA. This CDR3 region has 16 residues. The CDR3 reads CASSLPPWQGNQPQHF. CDR3 DNA: TGTGCCAGCAGCCTCCCTCCCTGGCAGGGGAATCAGCCCCAGCATTTT.

This clonotype occurred a few times. The chain links TRBV7-8 to TRBJ2-1; 8 bases line up with TRBD2. The trim removed 5 bases at V and 2 bases at J, leaving 8 bases unmatched. The length of the CDR3 is 16 residues. From germline, CDR1 is SGHVS and CDR2 FQNEAQ. Written as DNA, the CDR3 is TGTGCCAGCAGCCTAACGGGGGGGAATCCCTACAATGAGCAGTTCTTC. Translated: CASSLTGGNPYNEQFF.

A few counts support this clonotype. The chain recombines TRBV12-3 or TRBV12-4 with TRBJ1-1; the match to TRBD1 covers 8 bases. The V and J ends lost 5 bases and 1 base, in that order; junction bases with no gene match: 6. The CDR3 is 15 amino acids. CDR3 protein: CASSEGQGQNTEAFF. In nucleotides, the CDR3 is TGTGCCAGCAGTGAAGGACAGGGACAGAACACTGAAGCTTTCTTT.

As to this clonotype: Its ends do not fully match the called genes, so a read error is possible. CDR3 nucleotides: TGTGCCACCAGCAGAGGTAGGAGATTCACAGATACGCAGGATTTT. Its protein product is CATSRGRRFTDTQDF. This chain links TRBV15 with TRBJ2-3, with D unresolved. The length of the CDR3 is 15 residues. Germline CDR1 LNHNV, CDR2 YYDKDF (reference sequence).

Ten or more counts support this clonotype. This chain joins TRBV7-8 and TRBJ1-4; D unresolved. The CDR3 sequence is 13 residues long. Germline CDR1 is SGHVS and CDR2 is FQNEAQ. The V end was cut by 7 bases, the J end by 6 bases, with 12 bases between. The DNA of the CDR3 is TGTGCCAGCACACAACCTTTTGATGAAAAACTGTTTTTT. Residues: CASTQPFDEKLFF.